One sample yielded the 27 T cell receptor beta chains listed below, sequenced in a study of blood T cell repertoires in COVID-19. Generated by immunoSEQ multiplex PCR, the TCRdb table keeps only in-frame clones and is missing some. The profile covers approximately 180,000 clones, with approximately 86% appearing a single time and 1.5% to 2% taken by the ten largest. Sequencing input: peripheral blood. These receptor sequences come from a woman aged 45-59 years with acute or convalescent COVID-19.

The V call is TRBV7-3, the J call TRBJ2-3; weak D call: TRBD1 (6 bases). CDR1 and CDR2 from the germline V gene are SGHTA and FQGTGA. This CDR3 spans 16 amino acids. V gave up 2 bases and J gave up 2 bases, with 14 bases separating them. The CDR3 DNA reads TGTGCCAGCAGCTTATCCCCACAGGGATTCACAGATACGCAGTATTTT. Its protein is CASSLSPQGFTDTQYF.

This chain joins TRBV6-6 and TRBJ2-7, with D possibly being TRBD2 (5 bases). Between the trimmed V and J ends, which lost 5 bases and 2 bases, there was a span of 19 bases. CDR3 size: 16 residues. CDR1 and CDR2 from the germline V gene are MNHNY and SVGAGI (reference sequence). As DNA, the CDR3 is TGTGCCAGCAGTAGCGGCTTTAGTCCAGGAACCTACGAGCAGTACTTC. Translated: CASSSGFSPGTYEQYF.

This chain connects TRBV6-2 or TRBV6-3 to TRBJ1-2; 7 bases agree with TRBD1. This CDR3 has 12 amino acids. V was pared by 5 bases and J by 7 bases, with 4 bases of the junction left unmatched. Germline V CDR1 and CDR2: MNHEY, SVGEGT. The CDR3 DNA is TGTGCCAGCAGTCAGGGGGAACGTGGCTACACCTTC. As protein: CASSQGERGYTF.

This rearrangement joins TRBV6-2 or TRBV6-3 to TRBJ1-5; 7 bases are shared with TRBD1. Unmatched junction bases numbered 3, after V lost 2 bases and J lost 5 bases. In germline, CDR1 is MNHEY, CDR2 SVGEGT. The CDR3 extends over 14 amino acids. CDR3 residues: CASSYRGLYQPQHF. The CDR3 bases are TGTGCCAGCAGTTACAGGGGGCTCTATCAGCCCCAGCATTTT.

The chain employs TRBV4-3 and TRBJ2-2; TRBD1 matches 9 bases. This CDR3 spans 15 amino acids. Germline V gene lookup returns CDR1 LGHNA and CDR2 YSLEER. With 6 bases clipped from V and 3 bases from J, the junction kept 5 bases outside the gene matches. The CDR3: CASSLDRGYTGELFF. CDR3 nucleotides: TGCGCCAGCAGTCTCGACAGGGGGTACACCGGGGAGCTGTTTTTT.

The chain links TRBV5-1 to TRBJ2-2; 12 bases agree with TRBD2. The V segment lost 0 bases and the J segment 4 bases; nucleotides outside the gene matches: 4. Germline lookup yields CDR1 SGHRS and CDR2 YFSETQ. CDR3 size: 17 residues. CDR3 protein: CASSLAASGGATGELFF. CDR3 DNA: TGCGCCAGCAGCTTGGCAGCTAGCGGGGGGGCCACCGGGGAGCTGTTTTTT.

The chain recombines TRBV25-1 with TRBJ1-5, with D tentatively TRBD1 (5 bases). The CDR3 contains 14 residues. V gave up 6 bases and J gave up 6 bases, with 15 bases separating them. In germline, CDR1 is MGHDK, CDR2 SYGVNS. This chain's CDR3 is CASSHPGIGQPQHF. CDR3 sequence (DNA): TGTGCCAGCAGCCACCCAGGGATAGGTCAGCCCCAGCATTTT.

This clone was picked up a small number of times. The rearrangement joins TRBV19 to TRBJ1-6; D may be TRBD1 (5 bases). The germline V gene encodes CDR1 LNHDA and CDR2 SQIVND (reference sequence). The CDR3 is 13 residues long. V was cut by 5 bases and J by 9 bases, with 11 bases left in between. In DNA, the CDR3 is TGTGCCAGTAGTTCAGGGCAATTTTCACCCCTCCACTTT. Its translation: CASSSGQFSPLHF. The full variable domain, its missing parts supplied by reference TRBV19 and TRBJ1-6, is DGGITQSPKYLFRKEGQNVTLSCEQNLNHDAMYWYRQDPGQGLRLIYYSQIVNDFQKGDIAEGYSVSREKKESFPLTVTSAQKNPTAFYLCASSSGQFSPLHFGNGTRLTVT.

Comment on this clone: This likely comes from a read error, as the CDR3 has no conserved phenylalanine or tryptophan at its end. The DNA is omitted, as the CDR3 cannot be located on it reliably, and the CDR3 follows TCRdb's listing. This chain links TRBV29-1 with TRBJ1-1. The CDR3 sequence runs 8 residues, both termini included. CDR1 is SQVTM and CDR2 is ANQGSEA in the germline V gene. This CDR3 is CSVPVPPL.

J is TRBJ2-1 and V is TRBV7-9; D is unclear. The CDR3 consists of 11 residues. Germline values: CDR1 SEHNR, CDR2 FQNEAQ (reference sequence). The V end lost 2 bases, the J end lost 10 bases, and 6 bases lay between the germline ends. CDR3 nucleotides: TGTGCCAGCAGCTTACGAGAAGAGCAGTTCTTC. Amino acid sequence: CASSLREEQFF.

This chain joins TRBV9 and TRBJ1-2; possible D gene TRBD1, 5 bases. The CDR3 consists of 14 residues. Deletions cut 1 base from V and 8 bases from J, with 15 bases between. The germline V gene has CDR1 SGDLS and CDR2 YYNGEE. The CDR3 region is CASSVSGASEGYTF. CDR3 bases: TGTGCCAGCAGCGTATCTGGGGCCAGCGAGGGCTACACCTTC.

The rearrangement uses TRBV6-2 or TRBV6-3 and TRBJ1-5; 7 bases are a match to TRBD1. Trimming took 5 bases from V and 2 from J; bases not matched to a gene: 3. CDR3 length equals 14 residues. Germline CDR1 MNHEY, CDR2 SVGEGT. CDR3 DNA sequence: TGTGCCAGCAGTGACAGGGCGGGCAATCAGCCCCAGCATTTT. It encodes CASSDRAGNQPQHF.

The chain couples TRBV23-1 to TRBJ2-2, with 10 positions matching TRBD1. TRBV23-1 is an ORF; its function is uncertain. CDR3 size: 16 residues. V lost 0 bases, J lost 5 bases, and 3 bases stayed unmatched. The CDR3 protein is CASSQSGQGGTGELFF. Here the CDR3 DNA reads TGCGCCAGCAGTCAATCCGGACAGGGGGGAACCGGGGAGCTGTTTTTT.

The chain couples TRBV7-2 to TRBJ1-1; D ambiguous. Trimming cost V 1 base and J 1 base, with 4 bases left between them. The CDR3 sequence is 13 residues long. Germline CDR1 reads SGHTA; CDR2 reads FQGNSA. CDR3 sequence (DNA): TGTGCCAGCAGCTTAGGGCAGAACACTGAAGCTTTCTTT. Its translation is CASSLGQNTEAFF.

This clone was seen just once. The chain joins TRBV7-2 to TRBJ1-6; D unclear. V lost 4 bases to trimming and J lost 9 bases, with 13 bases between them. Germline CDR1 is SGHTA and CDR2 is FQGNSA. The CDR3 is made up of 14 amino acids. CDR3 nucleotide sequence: TGTGCCAGCAGCTCCGCGGTGAGGAGTTCACCCCTCCACTTT. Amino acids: CASSSAVRSSPLHF.

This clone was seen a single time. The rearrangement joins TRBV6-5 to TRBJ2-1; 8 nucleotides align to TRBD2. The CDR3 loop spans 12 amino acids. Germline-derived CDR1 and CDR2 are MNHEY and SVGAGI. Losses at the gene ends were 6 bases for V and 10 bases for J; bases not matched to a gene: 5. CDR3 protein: CASSISGAEQFF. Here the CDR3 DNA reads TGTGCCAGCAGCATTAGCGGGGCCGAGCAGTTCTTC.

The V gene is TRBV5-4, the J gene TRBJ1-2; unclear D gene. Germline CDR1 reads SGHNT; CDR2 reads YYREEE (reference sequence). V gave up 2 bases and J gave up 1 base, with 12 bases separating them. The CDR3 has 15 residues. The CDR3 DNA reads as TGTGCCAGCAGCTTATCAGCGGCCTATAACTATGGCTACACCTTC. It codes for CASSLSAAYNYGYTF.

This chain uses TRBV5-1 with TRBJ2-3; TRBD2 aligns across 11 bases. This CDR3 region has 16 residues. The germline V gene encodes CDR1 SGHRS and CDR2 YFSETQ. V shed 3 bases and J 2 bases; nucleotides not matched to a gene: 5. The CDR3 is CASSSGLAEITDTQYF. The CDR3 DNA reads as TGCGCCAGCAGCTCGGGACTAGCGGAGATCACAGATACGCAGTATTTT.

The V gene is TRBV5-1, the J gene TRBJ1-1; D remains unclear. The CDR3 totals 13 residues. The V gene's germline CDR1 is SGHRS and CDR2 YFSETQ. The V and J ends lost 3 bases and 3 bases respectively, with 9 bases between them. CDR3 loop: CASSSTAYTEAFF. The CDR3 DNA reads TGCGCCAGCAGCTCCACAGCTTACACTGAAGCTTTCTTT.

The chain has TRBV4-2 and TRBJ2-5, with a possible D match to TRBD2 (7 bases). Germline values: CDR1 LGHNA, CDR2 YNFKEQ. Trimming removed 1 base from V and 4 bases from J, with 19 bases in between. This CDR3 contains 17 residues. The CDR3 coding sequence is TGTGCCAGCAGCCAAGGAGGTAGCGGAGGGGGGGTAGAGACCCAGTACTTC. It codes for CASSQGGSGGGVETQYF.

This CDR3 is CAWGGTSGFANTGELFF. CDR3 sequence (DNA): TGTGCCTGGGGCGGGACTAGCGGATTCGCGAACACCGGGGAGCTGTTTTTT. V gene TRBV30 combines with J gene TRBJ2-2; TRBD2 matches 11 bases. The J segment lost 0 bases and the V segment lost 5 bases, leaving 8 bases of the junction unmatched. Per the germline V gene, CDR1 is GTSNPN and CDR2 is SVGIG (reference sequence). The length of the CDR3 is 17 residues. Drawing the rest from reference TRBV30 and TRBJ2-2, the complete variable domain is SQTIHQWPATLVQPVGSPLSLECTVEGTSNPNLYWYRQAAGRGLQLLFYSVGIGQISSEVPQNLSASRPQDRQFILSSKKLLLSDSGFYLCAWGGTSGFANTGELFFGEGSRLTVL.

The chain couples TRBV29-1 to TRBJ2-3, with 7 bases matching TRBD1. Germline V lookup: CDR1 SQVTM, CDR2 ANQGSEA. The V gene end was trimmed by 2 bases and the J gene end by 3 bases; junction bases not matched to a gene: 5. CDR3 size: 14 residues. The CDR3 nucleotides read TGCAGCGTTGAAAGGCCAGGGGGAACAGATACGCAGTATTTT. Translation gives CSVERPGGTDTQYF.

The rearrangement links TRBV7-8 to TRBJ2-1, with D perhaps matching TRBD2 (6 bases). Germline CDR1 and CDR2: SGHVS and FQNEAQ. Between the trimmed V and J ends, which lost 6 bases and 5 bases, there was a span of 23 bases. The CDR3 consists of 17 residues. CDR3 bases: TGTGCCAGCAGGGTCCAACTAGTTGGCGGGACCAACAATGAGCAGTTCTTC. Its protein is CASRVQLVGGTNNEQFF.

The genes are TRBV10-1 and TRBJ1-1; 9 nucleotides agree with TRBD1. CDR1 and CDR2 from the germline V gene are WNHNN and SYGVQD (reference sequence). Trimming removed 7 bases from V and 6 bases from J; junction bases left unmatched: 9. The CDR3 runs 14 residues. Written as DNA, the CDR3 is TGCGCCAGCACCGCGTCGGGACAGGGATCTGAAGCTTTCTTT. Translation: CASTASGQGSEAFF.

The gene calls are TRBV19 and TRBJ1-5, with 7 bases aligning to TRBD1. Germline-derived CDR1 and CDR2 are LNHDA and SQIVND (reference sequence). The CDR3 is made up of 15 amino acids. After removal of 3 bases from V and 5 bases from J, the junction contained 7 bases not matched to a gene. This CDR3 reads CASSMVTGIDQPQHF. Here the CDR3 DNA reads TGTGCCAGTAGTATGGTGACAGGGATTGATCAGCCCCAGCATTTT.

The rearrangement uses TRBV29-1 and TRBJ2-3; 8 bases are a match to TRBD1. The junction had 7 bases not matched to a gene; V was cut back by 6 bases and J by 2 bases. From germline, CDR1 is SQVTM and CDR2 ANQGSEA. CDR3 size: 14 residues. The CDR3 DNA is TGCAGCGTCCTCAGGACAGGGTTCACAGATACGCAGTATTTT. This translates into CSVLRTGFTDTQYF.

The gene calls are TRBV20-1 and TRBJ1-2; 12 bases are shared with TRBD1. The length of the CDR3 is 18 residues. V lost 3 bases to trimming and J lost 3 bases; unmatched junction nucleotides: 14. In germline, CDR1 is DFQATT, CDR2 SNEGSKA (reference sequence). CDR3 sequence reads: CSASQNRDRGPVYYGYTF. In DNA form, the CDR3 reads TGCAGTGCTAGTCAAAACCGGGACAGGGGGCCTGTGTACTATGGCTACACCTTC.